Here is one TCR beta chain with its context. The target antigen is unknown. Germline is not matched at one junction end, which may reflect a read error. Germline V CDR1 and CDR2: DFQATT, SNEGSKA (reference sequence). The CDR3 spans 14 residues. This sample is part of a study of tumor and adjacent non-tumor tissue in lung cancer. Study in general: Samples averaged about 4.2 million productive TCRbeta reads each.

This sample's RNA came from whole unsorted tissue. TCRbeta libraries were built with three rounds of nested PCR, modified from ARM-PCR. TCRdb redid the calling of the multiplex PCR reads with MiXCR, one entry per CDR3 protein. The sample shows fewer than 85,000 distinct CDR3 sequences, roughly 80% of them seen only once. Regarding the study as a whole: Tumor tissue had significantly higher TCR diversity than normal lung.

This TCR came from a woman aged 50 to 60 with non-small cell lung cancer. Specimen: lung tumor tissue. V gene TRBV20-1 combines with J gene TRBJ2-7, with 12 bases fitting TRBD2. CDR3 DNA: TGCAGTGCTGGATCTAGGACTAGCGGGAACGAGGAGTACTTC. Its translation: CSAGSRTSGNEEYF.